Below, 29 T cell receptor beta chains from the same sample are listed, as sequenced in a study of metastatic and nonmetastatic thyroid tumors. MiXCR was used by TCRdb to re-call the PCR reads. The sample carries about 40,000 clones, over 9.5% recorded once. No patient had received any treatment before thyroid surgery. The source material was blood. The source of these receptors is a female donor with papillary thyroid cancer or a benign thyroid nodule (not recorded which). Some clones in this sample may be carry-over from other donors' samples.

The sample holds many counts of this clone. The CDR3 protein is CASSLADTGYTF. Here the CDR3 DNA reads TGCGCCAGCAGCTTGGCTGACACGGGCTACACCTTC. The chain uses TRBV5-1 and TRBJ1-2; no firm D call. Trimming shortened V by 0 bases and J by 8 bases, and 8 bases separated the two germline ends. Germline CDR1 is SGHRS and CDR2 is YFSETQ. This CDR3 has 12 residues.

This clone was detected many times. A much bigger clone sits one base away, suggesting this may be a read error. This chain links TRBV20-1 with TRBJ2-2; no clear D. Germline V gene data show CDR1 as DFQATT and CDR2 as SNEGSKA (reference sequence). V was clipped by 0 bases and J by 2 bases, with 25 bases between them. CDR3 size: 20 residues. The CDR3 region is CSARDPRLVWRGNNTGELFF. CDR3 sequence (DNA): TGCAGTGCTAGAGATCCAAGGTTAGTTTGGAGAGGAAATAACACCGGGGAGCTGTTTTTT.

In this sample, this clone turned up many times. V is TRBV10-1 and J is TRBJ2-2; D possibly corresponds to TRBD1 (6 bases). Looked up from germline, CDR1 is WNHNN and CDR2 is SYGVQD (reference sequence). Trimming took off 5 bases at V and 6 bases at J, with 7 bases between the two ends. This CDR3 contains 12 residues. CDR3 region: CASSKGAGELFF. CDR3 nucleotide sequence: TGCGCCAGCAGTAAGGGGGCCGGGGAGCTGTTTTTT.

This clone has ten or more counts. The chain uses TRBV20-1 and TRBJ2-3; 8 bases are a match to TRBD2. The J segment lost 5 bases and the V segment lost 6 bases, leaving 10 bases of the junction unmatched. This CDR3 spans 14 amino acids. Germline values: CDR1 DFQATT, CDR2 SNEGSKA (reference sequence). For the CDR3, the DNA is TGCAGTGCCTACCTAGCGGGCGTCCGAGATACGCAGTATTTT. This encodes CSAYLAGVRDTQYF.

This clone was detected many times. This sequence joins TRBV5-1 and TRBJ2-7, with TRBD1 matching 9 bases. The V and J ends lost 4 bases and 6 bases, in that order; junction bases with no gene match: 11. The germline V gene encodes CDR1 SGHRS and CDR2 YFSETQ. This CDR3 region has 15 residues. The CDR3 spells CASSTRQGGFAEQYF. The DNA of the CDR3 is TGCGCCAGCAGCACCCGACAGGGGGGTTTCGCCGAGCAGTACTTC.

This clone has a count of ten or more. This chain joins TRBV6-2 or TRBV6-3 and TRBJ2-7; no firm D call. Germline CDR1 reads MNHEY; CDR2 reads SVGEGT. Trimming pared 5 bases from V and 0 bases from J, leaving 17 bases between. This CDR3 has 16 amino acids. CDR3 nucleotide sequence: TGTGCCAGCAGTCACCCCCCGCCACACTACTCCTACGAGCAGTACTTC. Translation: CASSHPPPHYSYEQYF.

This clone was counted ten times or more. In nucleotides, the CDR3 is TGTGCCAGCAGCGCGGGACTAGCGGACCCCTACGAGCAGTACTTC. Translation: CASSAGLADPYEQYF. The rearrangement joins TRBV4-2 to TRBJ2-7, with 11 bases matching TRBD2. The CDR3 contains 15 residues. The junction had 5 bases not matched to a gene; V was cut back by 5 bases and J by 2 bases. Germline V gene sequence: CDR1 LGHNA, CDR2 YNFKEQ.

In this sample, this clone turned up many times. Mismatch with germline at one junction end may stem from a read error. The chain recombines TRBV18 with TRBJ1-1; possibly TRBD1 for D (5 bases). The CDR3 runs 15 residues. The germline V gene has CDR1 KGHSH and CDR2 LQKENI. The CDR3 region has the DNA TGTGCCAGCTCACCGACCCCGGGGCTTACCCTGGGTGAGATCTTT. Protein sequence: CASSPTPGLTLGEIF.

This clone was observed many times. The rearrangement uses TRBV6-1 and TRBJ2-7; D is uncertain. The CDR3 loop spans 13 amino acids. The V gene's germline CDR1 is MNHNS and CDR2 SASEGT. Trimming took 8 bases from V and 4 from J, leaving 15 bases between them. CDR3 sequence (DNA): TGTGCCAGCGGGCGTCAGTTTTTTTACGAGCAGTACTTC. Protein sequence: CASGRQFFYEQYF.

This chain links TRBV5-1 with TRBJ2-7; D remains ambiguous. The germline V gene has CDR1 SGHRS and CDR2 YFSETQ. The CDR3 length is 14 residues. V was clipped by 0 bases and J by 3 bases, with 10 bases between them. This chain's CDR3 is CASSLGAVRYEQYF. In nucleotides, the CDR3 is TGCGCCAGCAGCTTGGGGGCAGTGCGCTACGAGCAGTACTTC.

This clone was counted many times. J is TRBJ2-7 and V is TRBV27; D is undetermined. Trimming took 1 base from V and 6 from J, leaving 10 bases between them. Germline V CDR1 and CDR2: MNHEY, SMNVEV (reference sequence). This CDR3 region has 13 residues. The CDR3 region is CASSLYSVTEQYF. The CDR3 DNA sequence: TGTGCCAGCAGTTTATACTCGGTTACCGAGCAGTACTTC.

This clone has a count of ten or more. V usage is TRBV19 and J usage is TRBJ2-5, with no clear D. Between the trimmed V and J ends, which lost 5 bases and 2 bases, there was a span of 9 bases. Germline V gene lookup returns CDR1 LNHDA and CDR2 SQIVND (reference sequence). CDR3 length: 13 amino acids. The CDR3 nucleotides are TGTGCCAGTAGTCTTAACACTCAAGAGACCCAGTACTTC. Its protein product is CASSLNTQETQYF.

This clone was picked up many times. This rearrangement joins TRBV18 to TRBJ1-4; weak D call: TRBD1 (5 bases). Trimming pared 2 bases from V and 7 bases from J, leaving 11 bases between. Germline assignment: CDR1 KGHSH and CDR2 LQKENI. The CDR3 length is 14 residues. The CDR3 DNA is TGTGCCAGCTCACCAAAGGGGCGAAGTGAAAAACTGTTTTTT. Translated: CASSPKGRSEKLFF.

With regard to this clone: A much larger clone differs by one base, so this may be a read error. This rearrangement joins TRBV20-1 to TRBJ2-3; TRBD2 is a possible D gene (6 bases). Trimming removed 6 bases at V and 6 bases at J, with 16 bases between. This CDR3 has 13 amino acids. Germline V gives CDR1 DFQATT, CDR2 SNEGSKA (reference sequence). This CDR3 is CSAEWRGPDTQYF. CDR3 in DNA: TGCAGTGCCGAGTGGCGGGGCCCCGATACGCAGTATTTT.

This clone was seen ten or more times. Germline and junction disagree at one end, which may indicate a read error. The chain joins TRBV6-1 to TRBJ2-1, with 12 bases lining up with TRBD2. The CDR3 has 12 amino acids. Germline V gene sequence: CDR1 MNHNS, CDR2 SASEGT. The CDR3 loop is CASSRLAGGPVF. CDR3 in DNA: TGTGCCAGCAGTAGGCTAGCGGGAGGGCCGGTCTTC.

This clone has a handful of counts. Since a much larger clone is just one base distant, this may be a read error. At the DNA level, this CDR3 is encoded by other sequences in the same sample as well. V usage is TRBV20-1 and J usage is TRBJ2-1, with D possibly TRBD2 on 5 matching bases. CDR3 length: 14 residues. Germline CDR1 DFQATT, CDR2 SNEGSKA (reference sequence). CDR3 sequence: CSARSSYGDNEQFF. CDR3 DNA: TGCAGCGCGAGGTCCTCGTACGGGGACAATGAGCAGTTCTTC.

This clone appeared many times. The chain links TRBV10-2 to TRBJ1-3; D is unresolved. Germline assignment: CDR1 WSHSY and CDR2 SAAADI. The CDR3 has 13 amino acids. Between the trimmed V and J ends, which lost 7 bases and 1 base, there was a span of 8 bases. The CDR3 region is CASIHASGNTIYF. CDR3 DNA: TGCGCCAGCATACACGCTTCTGGAAACACCATATATTTT.

Regarding this clone: This may be a read error: a much more frequent sequence differs by one nucleotide. The J gene is TRBJ2-3, the V gene TRBV24-1; 11 nucleotides line up with TRBD2. Unmatched junction bases numbered 12, after V lost 1 base and J lost 4 bases. This CDR3 is 19 amino acids long. CDR1 and CDR2 from the germline V gene are KGHDR and SFDVKD. CDR3: CATSDFRWNSGRAADTQYF. The DNA of the CDR3 is TGTGCCACCAGTGATTTCCGTTGGAATAGCGGGAGGGCGGCAGATACGCAGTATTTT.

This clone was seen at least ten times. V gene TRBV5-1 combines with J gene TRBJ2-7; D perhaps matches TRBD1 (7 bases). The V and J ends lost 2 bases and 4 bases respectively, with 16 bases between them. The CDR3 is made up of 15 amino acids. Germline CDR1 reads SGHRS; CDR2 reads YFSETQ. DNA of the CDR3: TGCGCCAGCAGCTTATTACAGGGGACTGAATACGAGCAGTACTTC. Translated: CASSLLQGTEYEQYF.

The sample holds many counts of this clone. This chain uses TRBV12-5 with TRBJ2-1, with a possible D match to TRBD1 (6 bases). CDR3 length: 17 residues. The germline V and J ends were trimmed by 0 bases and 5 bases, with 17 bases remaining between them. Per the germline V gene, CDR1 is LGHNT and CDR2 is FRNRAP. CDR3 protein: CASGLVLGQGHNNEQFF. DNA for the CDR3: TGTGCTAGTGGTTTGGTACTGGGGCAGGGACATAACAATGAGCAGTTCTTC.

This clone was counted at least ten times. This rearrangement joins TRBV7-2 to TRBJ1-1; D not resolved. V dropped 5 bases and J dropped 1 base, with 14 bases sitting between them. This CDR3 has 15 amino acids. Germline V gene data show CDR1 as SGHTA and CDR2 as FQGNSA. DNA for the CDR3: TGTGCCAGCAGCCCCCCTGACTTTGGGAACACTGAAGCTTTCTTT. This gives the protein CASSPPDFGNTEAFF. Supplemented by reference TRBV7-2 and TRBJ1-1, the full variable domain reads GAGVSQSPSNKVTEKGKDVELRCDPISGHTALYWYRQSLGQGLEFLIYFQGNSAPDKSGLPSDRFSAERTGGSVSTLTIQRTQQEDSAVYLCASSPPDFGNTEAFFGQGTRLTVV.

The table lists this clone with many counts. This chain joins TRBV28 and TRBJ2-3; TRBD2 is a possible D gene (5 bases). The V and J ends lost 2 bases and 0 bases respectively, with 12 bases between them. This CDR3 is 16 amino acids long. Per the germline V gene, CDR1 is MDHEN and CDR2 is SYDVKM. This chain's CDR3 is CASSLLRVTSTDTQYF. The CDR3 nucleotides are TGTGCCAGCAGTTTACTGAGGGTAACTAGCACAGATACGCAGTATTTT.

Many counts were recorded for this clone. The chain employs TRBV28 and TRBJ2-1; 16 bases match TRBD2. Germline CDR1 is MDHEN and CDR2 is SYDVKM. The CDR3 is 18 residues long. Trimming removed 6 bases from V and 1 base from J; junction bases left unmatched: 6. The chain's CDR3 is CASSPGLAGGFSYNEQFF. The CDR3 nucleotides read TGTGCCAGCAGCCCGGGACTAGCGGGAGGGTTTTCCTACAATGAGCAGTTCTTC.

The table lists this clone with many counts. The V and J genes are TRBV12-3 or TRBV12-4 and TRBJ2-1, with D perhaps TRBD1 (5 bases). V lost 2 bases, J lost 2 bases, and 10 bases lay in between. CDR3 length: 15 amino acids. CDR3 residues: CASSLRQGPYNEQFF. Written as DNA, the CDR3 is TGTGCCAGCAGTTTAAGGCAGGGCCCCTACAATGAGCAGTTCTTC.

This clone was seen many times. The chain recombines TRBV5-1 with TRBJ1-2, with 9 bases fitting TRBD1. Germline values: CDR1 SGHRS, CDR2 YFSETQ. V lost 3 bases and J lost 2; bases outside the gene matches: 2. This CDR3 is 14 amino acids long. CDR3 in amino acids: CASSSTGGNYGYTF. CDR3 nucleotides: TGCGCCAGCAGCTCGACAGGGGGGAACTATGGCTACACCTTC.

The chain is built from TRBV7-3 and TRBJ2-3; TRBD1 matches at 9 bases. The junction had 7 bases not matched to a gene; V was cut back by 0 bases and J by 6 bases. Germline CDR1 is SGHTA and CDR2 is FQGTGA. The CDR3 length is 16 residues. The CDR3 region is CASSLTGQGPSDTQYF. Written as DNA, the CDR3 is TGTGCCAGCAGCTTAACGGGACAGGGACCGTCCGATACGCAGTATTTT.

Ten or more counts support this clone. This chain connects TRBV11-3 to TRBJ2-1; 9 bases fit TRBD2. Trimming cost V 0 bases and J 5 bases; bases outside gene matches: 8. In germline, CDR1 is SGHNT, CDR2 YENEEA. This CDR3 contains 17 residues. In DNA form, the CDR3 reads TGTGCCAGCAGCTTAGATCCCGGGCTAGCGGGGAACAATGAGCAGTTCTTC. Translation gives CASSLDPGLAGNNEQFF.

This clone was observed a handful of times. A much larger clone lies one base from this, so it may be a read error. Within the sample, other DNA sequences also encode this same CDR3. The gene calls are TRBV7-2 and TRBJ1-1; no definite D call. Germline V CDR1 and CDR2: SGHTA, FQGNSA. This CDR3 comprises 13 residues. The CDR3 nucleotides are TGCGCCAGCAGCCCGCAGGCCAACACTGAAGCTTTCTTT. Translated, it gives CASSPQANTEAFF.

The gene calls are TRBV9 and TRBJ2-7, with unresolved D. The length of the CDR3 is 14 residues. Germline CDR1 and CDR2: SGDLS and YYNGEE. The V end lost 3 bases, the J end lost 10 bases, and 20 bases lay between the germline ends. The CDR3, as DNA: TGTGCCAGCAGCGGTCGGGCCGACTTGTGCGATCAGTACTTC. It encodes CASSGRADLCDQYF.